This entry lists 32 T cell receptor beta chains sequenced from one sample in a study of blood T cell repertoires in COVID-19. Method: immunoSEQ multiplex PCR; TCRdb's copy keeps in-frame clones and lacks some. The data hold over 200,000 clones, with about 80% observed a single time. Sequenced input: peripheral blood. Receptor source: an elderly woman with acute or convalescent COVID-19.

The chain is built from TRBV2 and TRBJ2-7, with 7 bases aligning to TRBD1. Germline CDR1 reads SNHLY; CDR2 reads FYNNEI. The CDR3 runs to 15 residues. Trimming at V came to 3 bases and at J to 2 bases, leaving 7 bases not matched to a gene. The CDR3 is CASSDTGVPPYEQYF. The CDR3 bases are TGTGCCAGCAGTGATACAGGGGTTCCCCCCTACGAGCAGTACTTC.

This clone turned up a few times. CDR3 DNA: TGTGCCAGCAGCTTCAAAGTCCTCTACGGAGCCTCTGGGGCCAACGTCCTGACTTTC. As protein: CASSFKVLYGASGANVLTF. The J gene is TRBJ2-6, the V gene TRBV7-2; unclear D gene. The CDR3 covers 19 residues. Trimming cost V 3 bases and J 0 bases, with 18 bases left between them. The V gene's germline CDR1 is SGHTA and CDR2 FQGNSA.

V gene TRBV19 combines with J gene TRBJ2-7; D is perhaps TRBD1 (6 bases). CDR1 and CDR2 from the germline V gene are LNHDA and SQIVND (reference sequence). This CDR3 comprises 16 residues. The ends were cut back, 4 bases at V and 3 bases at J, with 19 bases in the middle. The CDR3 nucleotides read TGTGCCAGTAGTAGAGGGCTTCGACAGGCCAACTACGAGCAGTACTTC. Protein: CASSRGLRQANYEQYF.

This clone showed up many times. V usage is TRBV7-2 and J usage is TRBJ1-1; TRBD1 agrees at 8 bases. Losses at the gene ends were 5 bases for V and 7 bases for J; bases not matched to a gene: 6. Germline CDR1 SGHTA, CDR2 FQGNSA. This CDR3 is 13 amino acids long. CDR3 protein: CASSPGGFGEAFF. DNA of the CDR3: TGTGCCAGCAGCCCAGGGGGCTTTGGTGAAGCTTTCTTT.

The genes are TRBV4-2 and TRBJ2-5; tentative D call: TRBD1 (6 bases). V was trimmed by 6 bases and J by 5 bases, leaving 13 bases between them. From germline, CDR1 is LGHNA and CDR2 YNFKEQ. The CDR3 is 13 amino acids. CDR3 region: CASSYRARETQYF. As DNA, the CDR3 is TGTGCCAGCAGTTACAGGGCCCGGGAGACCCAGTACTTC.

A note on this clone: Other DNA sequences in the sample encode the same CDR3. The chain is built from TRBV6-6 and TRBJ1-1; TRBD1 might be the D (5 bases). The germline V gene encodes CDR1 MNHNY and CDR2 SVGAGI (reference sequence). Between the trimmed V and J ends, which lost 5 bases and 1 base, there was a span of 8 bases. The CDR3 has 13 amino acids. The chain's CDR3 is CASSRTGNTEAFF. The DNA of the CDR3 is TGTGCCAGCAGTCGTACAGGGAACACTGAAGCTTTCTTT.

The CDR3 spells CASSHDDRSYGYTF. For the CDR3, the DNA is TGCGCCAGCAGCCACGACGACAGGTCCTATGGCTACACCTTC. The rearrangement uses TRBV4-3 and TRBJ1-2; possible D gene TRBD1, 6 bases. Germline CDR1 is LGHNA and CDR2 is YSLEER. This CDR3 has 14 amino acids. V lost 3 bases, J lost 4 bases, and 12 bases lay in between.

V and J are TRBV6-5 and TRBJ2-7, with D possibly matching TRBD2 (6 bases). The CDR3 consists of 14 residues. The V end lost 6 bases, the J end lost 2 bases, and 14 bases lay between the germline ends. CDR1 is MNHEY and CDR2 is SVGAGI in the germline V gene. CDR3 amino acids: CASSPPGRTYEQYF. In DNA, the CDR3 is TGTGCCAGCAGCCCCCCCGGGAGAACCTACGAGCAGTACTTC.

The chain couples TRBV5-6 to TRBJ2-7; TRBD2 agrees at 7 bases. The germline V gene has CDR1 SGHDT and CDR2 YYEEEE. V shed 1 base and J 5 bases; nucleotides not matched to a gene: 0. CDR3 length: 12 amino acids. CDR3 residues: CASSLSGNEQYF. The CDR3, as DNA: TGTGCCAGCAGCTTGAGCGGGAACGAGCAGTACTTC.

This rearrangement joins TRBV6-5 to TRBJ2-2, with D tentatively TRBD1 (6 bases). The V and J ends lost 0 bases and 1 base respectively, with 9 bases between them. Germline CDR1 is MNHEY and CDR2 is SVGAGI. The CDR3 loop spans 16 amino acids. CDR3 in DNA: TGTGCCAGCAGTTACTCTGGCAGGGGGAACACCGGGGAGCTGTTTTTT. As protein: CASSYSGRGNTGELFF.

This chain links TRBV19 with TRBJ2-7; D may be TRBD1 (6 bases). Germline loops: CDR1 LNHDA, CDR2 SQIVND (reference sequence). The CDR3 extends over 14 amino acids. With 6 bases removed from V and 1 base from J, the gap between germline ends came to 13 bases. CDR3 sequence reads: CASSHLGQSYEQYF. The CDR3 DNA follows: TGTGCCAGTAGCCATCTTGGACAGTCCTACGAGCAGTACTTC. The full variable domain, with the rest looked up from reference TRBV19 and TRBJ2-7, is DGGITQSPKYLFRKEGQNVTLSCEQNLNHDAMYWYRQDPGQGLRLIYYSQIVNDFQKGDIAEGYSVSREKKESFPLTVTSAQKNPTAFYLCASSHLGQSYEQYFGPGTRLTVT.

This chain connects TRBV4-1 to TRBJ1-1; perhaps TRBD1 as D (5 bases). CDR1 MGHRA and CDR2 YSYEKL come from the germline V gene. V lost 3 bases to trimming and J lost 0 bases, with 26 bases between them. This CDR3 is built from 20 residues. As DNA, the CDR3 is TGCGCCAGCAGCCACCCAAGGGGCGGCGCAGGCACTTCTATGAACACTGAAGCTTTCTTT. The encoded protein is CASSHPRGGAGTSMNTEAFF.

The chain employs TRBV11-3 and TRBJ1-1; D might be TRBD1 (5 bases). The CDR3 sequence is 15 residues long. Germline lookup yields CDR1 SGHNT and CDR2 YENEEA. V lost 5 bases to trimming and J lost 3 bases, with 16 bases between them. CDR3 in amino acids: CASSRGRGWDTEAFF. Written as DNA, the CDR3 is TGTGCCAGCAGCCGCGGCCGGGGGTGGGACACTGAAGCTTTCTTT.

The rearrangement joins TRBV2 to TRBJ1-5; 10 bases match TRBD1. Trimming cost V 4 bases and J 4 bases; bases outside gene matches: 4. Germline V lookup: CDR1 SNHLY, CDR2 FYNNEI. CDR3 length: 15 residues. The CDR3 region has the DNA TGTGCCAGCAGTGCCGACAGGGGGCTGAATCAGCCCCAGCATTTT. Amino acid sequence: CASSADRGLNQPQHF.

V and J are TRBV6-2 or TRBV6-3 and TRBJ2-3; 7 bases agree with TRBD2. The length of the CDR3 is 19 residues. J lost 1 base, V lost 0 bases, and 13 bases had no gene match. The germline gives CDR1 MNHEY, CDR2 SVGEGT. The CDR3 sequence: CASSYSSWGAGRRTDTQYF. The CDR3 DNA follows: TGTGCCAGCAGTTACTCATCTTGGGGAGCGGGGCGCCGCACAGATACGCAGTATTTT.

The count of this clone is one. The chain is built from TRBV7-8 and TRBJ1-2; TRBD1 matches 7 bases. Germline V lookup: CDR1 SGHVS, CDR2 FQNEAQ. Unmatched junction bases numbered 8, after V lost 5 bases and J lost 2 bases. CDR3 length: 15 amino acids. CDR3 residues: CASSMSGTENYGYTF. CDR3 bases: TGTGCCAGCAGCATGTCCGGGACAGAGAACTATGGCTACACCTTC.

The CDR3 nucleotides are TGTGCCAGCAGTGGGGCAAACAGAGAGACCCAGTACTTC. It specifies CASSGANRETQYF. V gene TRBV2 combines with J gene TRBJ2-5; D is ambiguous. From germline, CDR1 is SNHLY and CDR2 FYNNEI. V shed 4 bases and J shed 4 bases, with 10 bases lying between them. The CDR3 has 13 amino acids.

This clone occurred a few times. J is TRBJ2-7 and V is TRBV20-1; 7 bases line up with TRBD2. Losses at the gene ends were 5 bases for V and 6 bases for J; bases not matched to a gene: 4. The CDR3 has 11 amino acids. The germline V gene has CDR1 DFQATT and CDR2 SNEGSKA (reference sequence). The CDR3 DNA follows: TGCAGTGCTCGGACTAGGGGCGAGCAGTACTTC. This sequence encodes CSARTRGEQYF.

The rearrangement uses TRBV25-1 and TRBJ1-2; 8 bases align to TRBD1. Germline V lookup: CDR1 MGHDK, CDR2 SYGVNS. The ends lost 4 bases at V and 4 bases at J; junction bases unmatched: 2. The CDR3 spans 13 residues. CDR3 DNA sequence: TGTGCCAGCAGTGGGGGACAGGTCTATGGCTACACCTTC. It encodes CASSGGQVYGYTF.

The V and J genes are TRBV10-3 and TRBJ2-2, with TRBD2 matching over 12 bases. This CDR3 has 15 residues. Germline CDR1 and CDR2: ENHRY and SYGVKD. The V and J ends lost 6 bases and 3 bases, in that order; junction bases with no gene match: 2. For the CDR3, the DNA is TGTGCCATCAGGCGACTAGCGGGGGACACCGGGGAGCTGTTTTTT. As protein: CAIRRLAGDTGELFF.

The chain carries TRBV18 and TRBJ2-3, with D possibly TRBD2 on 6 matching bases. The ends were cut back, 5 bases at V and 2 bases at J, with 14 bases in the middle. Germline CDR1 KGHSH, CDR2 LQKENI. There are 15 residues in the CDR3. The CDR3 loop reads CASSIAGTLTDTQYF. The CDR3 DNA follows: TGTGCCAGCTCAATCGCGGGGACTCTCACAGATACGCAGTATTTT.

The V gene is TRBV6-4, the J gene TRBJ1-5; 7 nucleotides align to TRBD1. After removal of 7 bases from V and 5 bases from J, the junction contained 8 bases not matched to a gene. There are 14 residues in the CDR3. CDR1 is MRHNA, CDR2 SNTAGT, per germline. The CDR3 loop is CASTRQGPHQPQHF. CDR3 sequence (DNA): TGTGCCAGCACTCGACAGGGTCCTCATCAGCCCCAGCATTTT.

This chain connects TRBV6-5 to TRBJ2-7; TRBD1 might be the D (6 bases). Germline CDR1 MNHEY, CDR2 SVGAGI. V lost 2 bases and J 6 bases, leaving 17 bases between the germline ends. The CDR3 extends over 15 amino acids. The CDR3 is CASSYTTGTKGEQYF. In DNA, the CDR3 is TGTGCCAGCAGTTACACCACCGGGACAAAAGGCGAGCAGTACTTC.

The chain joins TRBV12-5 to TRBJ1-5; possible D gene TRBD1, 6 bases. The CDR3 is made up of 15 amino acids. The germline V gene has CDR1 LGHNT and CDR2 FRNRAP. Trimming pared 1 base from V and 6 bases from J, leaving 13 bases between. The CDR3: CASGLGDTFPQPQHF. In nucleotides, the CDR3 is TGTGCTAGTGGTTTGGGGGACACCTTTCCTCAGCCCCAGCATTTT.

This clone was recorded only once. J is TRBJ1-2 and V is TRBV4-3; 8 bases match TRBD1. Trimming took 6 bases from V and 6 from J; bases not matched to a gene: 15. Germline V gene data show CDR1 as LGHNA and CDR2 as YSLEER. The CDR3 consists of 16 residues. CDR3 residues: CASSSRADRASNGYTF. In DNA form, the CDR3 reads TGCGCCAGCAGTTCCCGCGCGGACAGGGCTTCGAATGGCTACACCTTC.

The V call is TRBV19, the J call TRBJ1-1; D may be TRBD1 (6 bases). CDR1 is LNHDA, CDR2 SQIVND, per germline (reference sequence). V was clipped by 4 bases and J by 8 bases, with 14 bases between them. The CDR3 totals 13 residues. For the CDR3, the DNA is TGTGCCAGTAGTACACTCACCCAGGGGGAAGCTTTCTTT. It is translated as CASSTLTQGEAFF.

This CDR3 is CARSSTGGDASHQPQHF. In DNA form, the CDR3 reads TGTGCCAGAAGTTCGACAGGGGGCGATGCTTCGCATCAGCCCCAGCATTTT. This rearrangement joins TRBV5-3 to TRBJ1-5; 10 bases map to TRBD1. TRBV5-3 is classed as an ORF, of uncertain function. This CDR3 contains 17 residues. Trimming removed 5 bases from V and 5 bases from J; junction bases left unmatched: 13.

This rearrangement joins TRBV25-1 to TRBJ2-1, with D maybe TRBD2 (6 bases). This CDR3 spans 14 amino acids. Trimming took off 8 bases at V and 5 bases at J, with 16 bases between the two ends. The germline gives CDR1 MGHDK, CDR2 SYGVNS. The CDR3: CASSEVGGDNEQFF. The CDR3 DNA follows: TGTGCCAGCTCGGAGGTAGGAGGGGACAATGAGCAGTTCTTC. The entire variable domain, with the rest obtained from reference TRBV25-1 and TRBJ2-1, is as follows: EADIYQTPRYLVIGTGKKITLECSQTMGHDKMYWYQQDPGMELHLIHYSYGVNSTEKGDLSSESTVSRIRTEHFPLTLESARPSHTSQYLCASSEVGGDNEQFFGPGTRLTVL.

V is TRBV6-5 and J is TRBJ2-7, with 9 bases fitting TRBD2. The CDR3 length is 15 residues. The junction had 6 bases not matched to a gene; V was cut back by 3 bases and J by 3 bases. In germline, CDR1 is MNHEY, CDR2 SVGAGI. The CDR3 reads CASSYLAGRGYEQYF. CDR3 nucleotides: TGTGCCAGCAGTTATCTAGCGGGGCGGGGCTACGAGCAGTACTTC.

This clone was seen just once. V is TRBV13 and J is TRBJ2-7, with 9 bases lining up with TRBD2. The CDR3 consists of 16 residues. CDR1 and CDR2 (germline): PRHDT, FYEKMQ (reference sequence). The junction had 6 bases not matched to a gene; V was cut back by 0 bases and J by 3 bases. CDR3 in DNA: TGTGCCAGCAGCTTAGGCCAGCGGGGGGCCCTCTACGAGCAGTACTTC. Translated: CASSLGQRGALYEQYF.

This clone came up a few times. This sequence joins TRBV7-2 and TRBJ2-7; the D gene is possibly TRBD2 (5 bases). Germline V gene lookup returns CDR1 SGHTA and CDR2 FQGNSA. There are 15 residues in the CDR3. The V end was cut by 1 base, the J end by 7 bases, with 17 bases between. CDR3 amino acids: CASSLVSGPGSEQYF. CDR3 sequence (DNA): TGTGCCAGCAGCTTAGTAAGCGGCCCGGGATCTGAGCAGTACTTC.

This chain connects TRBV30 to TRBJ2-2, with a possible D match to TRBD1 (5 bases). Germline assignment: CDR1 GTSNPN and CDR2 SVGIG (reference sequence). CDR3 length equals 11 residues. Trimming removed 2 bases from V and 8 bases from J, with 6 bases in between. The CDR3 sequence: CAWSHRGELFF. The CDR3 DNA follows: TGTGCCTGGAGTCACAGGGGGGAGCTGTTTTTT.